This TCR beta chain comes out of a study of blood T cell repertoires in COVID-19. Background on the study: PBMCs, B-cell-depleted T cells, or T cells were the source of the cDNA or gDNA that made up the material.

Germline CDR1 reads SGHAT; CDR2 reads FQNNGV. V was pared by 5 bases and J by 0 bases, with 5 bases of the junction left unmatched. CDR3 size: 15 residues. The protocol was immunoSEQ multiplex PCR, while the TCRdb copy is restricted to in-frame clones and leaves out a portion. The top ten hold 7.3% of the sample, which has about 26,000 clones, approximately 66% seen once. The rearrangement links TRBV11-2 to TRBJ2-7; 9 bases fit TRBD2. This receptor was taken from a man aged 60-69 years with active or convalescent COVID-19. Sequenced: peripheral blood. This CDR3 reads CASSTSGGISYEQYF. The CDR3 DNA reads TGTGCCAGCAGCACAAGCGGGGGGATCTCCTACGAGCAGTACTTC.